Presented here are 5 T cell receptor beta chains from one specimen sequenced in a study of cytomegalovirus exposure and HLA in healthy donors. In the PCR, 60 Vbeta and 13 Jbeta primers were used. The protocol was immunoSEQ multiplex PCR, while the TCRdb copy is restricted to in-frame clones and leaves out a portion. The sample shows around 200,000 clones, around 67% of them seen only once. The sample was PBMCs. The receptors were sampled from a woman aged 30 to 39 in good health and CMV-seropositive.

V and J are TRBV2 and TRBJ1-5; 8 bases match TRBD1. CDR3 length: 13 residues. The germline CDR1 and CDR2 sequences are SNHLY and FYNNEI. V dropped 6 bases and J dropped 3; count of bases not matched to a gene: 1. The CDR3 loop is CASRDRANQPQHF. In DNA form, the CDR3 reads TGTGCCAGCAGGGACAGGGCCAATCAGCCCCAGCATTTT.

The rearrangement joins TRBV19 to TRBJ1-1, with D tentatively TRBD1 (5 bases). Per germline, CDR1 LNHDA and CDR2 SQIVND (reference sequence). The germline V and J ends were trimmed by 8 bases and 6 bases, with 10 bases remaining between them. The CDR3 has 11 amino acids. The CDR3 nucleotides read TGTGCCAGTGGGGGGTCTGCTGAAGCTTTCTTT. Its protein is CASGGSAEAFF.

V gene TRBV6-1 combines with J gene TRBJ1-5, with D perhaps TRBD1 (6 bases). V was clipped by 6 bases and J by 4 bases, with 13 bases between them. Germline V gene data show CDR1 as MNHNS and CDR2 as SASEGT. The CDR3 spans 14 residues. In DNA form, the CDR3 reads TGTGCCAGCAGAGATTACAGGGTTAATCAGCCCCAGCATTTT. Protein product: CASRDYRVNQPQHF.

The chain has TRBV28 and TRBJ2-5, with 13 bases that match TRBD2. The J call is in doubt because the DNA end fits TRBJ2-7 better. The CDR3 is made up of 15 amino acids. The V gene's germline CDR1 is MDHEN and CDR2 SYDVKM. CDR3 sequence reads: CASSRTSGSSYEQYF. CDR3 DNA sequence: TGTGCCAGCAGCCGGACTAGCGGGAGCTCCTACGAGCAGTACTTC.

The chain recombines TRBV6-1 with TRBJ2-7; unclear D gene. Germline values: CDR1 MNHNS, CDR2 SASEGT. The CDR3 length is 10 residues. V lost 10 bases and J lost 4, with 8 bases in between. This CDR3 reads CATGTYEQYF. CDR3 nucleotide sequence: TGTGCCACAGGTACATACGAGCAGTACTTC.